Below are 24 T cell receptor beta chains sequenced from a single sample in a study of T cell repertoires in cytomegalovirus infection. TCRdb reanalysed the reads using MiXCR and keeps one entry per CDR3 protein. The sample yields just under 300,000 distinct CDR3 sequences, about 8.8% seen once. The sequenced material came from PBMCs. The origin of the receptors is a human donor in good health (CMV status not recorded). Some clones in this sample may be carry-over from other donors' samples.

There are many counts of this clonotype. The V gene is TRBV7-2, the J gene TRBJ2-1; D uncertain. Germline V gene lookup returns CDR1 SGHTA and CDR2 FQGNSA. This CDR3 spans 15 amino acids. The V end was cut by 1 base, the J end by 7 bases, with 14 bases between. CDR3 protein: CASSLGLELQNEQFF. CDR3 in DNA: TGTGCCAGCAGCTTAGGTCTTGAATTACAGAATGAGCAGTTCTTC.

This clonotype came up many times. The chain carries TRBV7-8 and TRBJ1-1; D uncertain. Between the trimmed V and J ends, which lost 5 bases and 2 bases, there was a span of 15 bases. Germline CDR1 reads SGHVS; CDR2 reads FQNEAQ. This CDR3 spans 15 amino acids. The DNA for the CDR3 is TGTGCCAGCAGCCCCCAGTATGGTACCAACACTGAAGCTTTCTTT. It yields the protein CASSPQYGTNTEAFF.

Many counts were recorded for this clonotype. The chain combines TRBV7-8 with TRBJ2-1, with TRBD2 identical over 14 bases. CDR1 is SGHVS, CDR2 FQNEAQ, per germline. With 1 base clipped from V and 4 bases from J, the junction kept 3 bases outside the gene matches. The CDR3 covers 17 residues. Here the CDR3 reads CASSLVGTSGGYNEQFF. CDR3 sequence (DNA): TGTGCCAGCAGCTTAGTAGGGACTAGCGGGGGTTACAATGAGCAGTTCTTC.

The rearrangement links TRBV20-1 to TRBJ2-2; 7 bases map to TRBD2. The V gene's germline CDR1 is DFQATT and CDR2 SNEGSKA (reference sequence). V trimming: 0 bases; J trimming: 3 bases; junction bases outside the gene matches: 1. This CDR3 spans 14 amino acids. CDR3 nucleotides: TGCAGTGCTAGAGAAGCGGGGTACACCGGGGAGCTGTTTTTT. Its translation is CSAREAGYTGELFF.

This chain connects TRBV5-6 to TRBJ2-1; 9 bases match TRBD2. V shed 2 bases, J shed 15 bases, and the junction held 6 bases outside the gene matches. Germline CDR1 reads SGHDT; CDR2 reads YYEEEE. There are 12 residues in the CDR3. This chain's CDR3 is CASSFPRGGLFF. CDR3 coding DNA: TGTGCCAGCAGCTTTCCGCGGGGGGGCCTGTTCTTC.

Only a few counts were recorded for this clonotype. This chain's CDR3 is CASSLGGEEQFF. CDR3 coding DNA: TGTGCCAGCAGTCTGGGGGGCGAGGAGCAGTTCTTC. J is TRBJ2-1 and V is TRBV7-3; the D gene could be TRBD1 or TRBD2 (6 bases each). V lost 6 bases and J 10 bases, leaving 13 bases between the germline ends. CDR1 SGHTA and CDR2 FQGTGA come from the germline V gene. The CDR3 runs 12 residues.

V usage is TRBV7-9 and J usage is TRBJ2-3; a possible D gene is TRBD1 (7 bases). This CDR3 has 14 residues. V lost 3 bases and J 2 bases, leaving 9 bases between the germline ends. In germline, CDR1 is SEHNR, CDR2 FQNEAQ (reference sequence). The CDR3 sequence is CASSFRGDTDTQYF. The CDR3 DNA follows: TGTGCCAGCAGCTTCAGGGGGGACACAGATACGCAGTATTTT.

This chain connects TRBV29-1 to TRBJ2-1; 7 bases match TRBD1. Germline V CDR1 and CDR2: SQVTM, ANQGSEA. Trimming took 7 bases from V and 5 from J; bases not matched to a gene: 5. The CDR3 has 12 residues. Here the CDR3 DNA reads TGCAGCGGCGACAGGGATGACAATGAGCAGTTCTTC. As protein: CSGDRDDNEQFF.

This clonotype was seen at least ten times. The V call is TRBV10-3, the J call TRBJ2-7; D might be TRBD1 (6 bases). The CDR3 is 12 amino acids. Germline CDR1 reads ENHRY; CDR2 reads SYGVKD. The V end lost 10 bases, the J end lost 0 bases, and 10 bases lay between the germline ends. The CDR3 region is CATRDNSYEQYV. The CDR3 DNA reads as TGTGCCACCCGGGACAACTCCTACGAGCAGTACGTC.

The chain has TRBV28 and TRBJ1-4; possible D gene TRBD1, 5 bases. From germline, CDR1 is MDHEN and CDR2 SYDVKM. The CDR3 consists of 14 residues. V shed 7 bases and J shed 0 bases, with 9 bases lying between them. CDR3 loop: CASTLGATNEKLFF. CDR3 sequence (DNA): TGTGCCAGCACCTTAGGGGCAACTAATGAAAAACTGTTTTTT.

This clonotype has at least ten counts. The chain is built from TRBV23-1 and TRBJ1-5; D is unclear. TRBV23-1 is flagged as an ORF with uncertain function. Trimming left V 2 bases short and J 3 bases short, with 26 bases between. The CDR3 is 20 residues long. CDR3 in amino acids: CASSQPSNRSLGRNNQPQHF. The CDR3 nucleotides read TGCGCCAGCAGTCAACCTTCGAATCGGTCTCTGGGCAGAAACAATCAGCCCCAGCATTTT.

The rearrangement links TRBV28 to TRBJ2-7, with D uncertain. The V and J ends lost 4 bases and 1 base respectively, with 14 bases between them. The length of the CDR3 is 15 residues. Germline CDR1 reads MDHEN; CDR2 reads SYDVKM. Here the CDR3 DNA reads TGTGCCAGCAGTTCCGACCGGCAGTATTCCTACGAGCAGTACGTC. Translating gives CASSSDRQYSYEQYV.

This clonotype has ten or more counts. This chain uses TRBV7-6 with TRBJ1-3; D is undetermined. The V end lost 1 base, the J end lost 0 bases, and 10 bases lay between the germline ends. Per germline, CDR1 SGHVS and CDR2 FNYEAQ. CDR3 length: 16 residues. The DNA for the CDR3 is TGTGCCAGCAGCTTAGTCCGTCTGGGCTCTGGAAACACCATATATTTT. Protein: CASSLVRLGSGNTIYF.

A remark on this clonotype: A much larger clone lies one base from this, so it may be a read error. The V and J genes are TRBV2 and TRBJ2-1; 7 nucleotides agree with TRBD2. Looked up from germline, CDR1 is SNHLY and CDR2 is FYNNEI. Unmatched junction bases numbered 11, after V lost 1 base and J lost 8 bases. The CDR3 loop spans 16 amino acids. The CDR3 DNA follows: TGTGCCAGCAGTGAAGAGGTGGGGGGGGTGCCCGATGAGCAGTTCTTC. Protein product: CASSEEVGGVPDEQFF.

This clonotype was observed a few times. V and J are TRBV3-1 and TRBJ1-1; D is perhaps TRBD1 (6 bases). V gave up 4 bases and J gave up 4 bases, with 16 bases separating them. The germline V gene encodes CDR1 LGHDT and CDR2 YNNKEL (reference sequence). The CDR3 length is 15 residues. The CDR3 sequence is CASSPQRGGGTEAFF. CDR3 bases: TGTGCCAGCAGCCCTCAGAGGGGGGGTGGCACTGAAGCTTTCTTT.

This clonotype has a count of ten or more. The J gene is TRBJ2-7, the V gene TRBV29-1, with no clear D. The length of the CDR3 is 12 residues. From germline, CDR1 is SQVTM and CDR2 ANQGSEA. Trimming took 7 bases from V and 3 from J, leaving 13 bases between them. CDR3 residues: CSAASEIYEQYF. CDR3 nucleotide sequence: TGCAGCGCCGCCTCAGAGATCTACGAGCAGTACTTC.

Many counts were recorded for this clonotype. The genes are TRBV10-3 and TRBJ1-5; TRBD1 aligns across 9 bases. The CDR3 length is 15 residues. V lost 7 bases, J lost 3 bases, and 7 bases stayed unmatched. In germline, CDR1 is ENHRY, CDR2 SYGVKD. The DNA of the CDR3 is TGTGCCATCAAGTCGGACAGGGGTGACAATCAGCCCCAGCATTTT. Encoded protein: CAIKSDRGDNQPQHF.

This clonotype has a count of ten or more. The chain has TRBV7-9 and TRBJ1-1; D is possibly TRBD1 (6 bases). Germline V gives CDR1 SEHNR, CDR2 FQNEAQ (reference sequence). The CDR3 is 16 residues long. Trimming removed 4 bases from V and 0 bases from J, with 15 bases in between. CDR3 residues: CASSYMTGKMNTEAFF. CDR3 bases: TGTGCCAGCAGCTATATGACAGGTAAAATGAACACTGAAGCTTTCTTT.

This clonotype was found many times. The chain carries TRBV7-2 and TRBJ1-5, with D possibly being TRBD1 (6 bases). This CDR3 is 17 amino acids long. Trimming left V 0 bases short and J 4 bases short, with 16 bases between. CDR1 is SGHTA and CDR2 is FQGNSA in the germline V gene. The CDR3 DNA reads as TGTGCCAGCAGCTTAGCGCGGCAGGGGAGTGGAAATCAGCCCCAGCATTTT. Translation gives CASSLARQGSGNQPQHF.

In this sample, this clonotype turned up many times. The V call is TRBV6-2 or TRBV6-3, the J call TRBJ2-2, with TRBD2 identical over 12 bases. CDR1 is MNHEY, CDR2 SVGEGT, per germline. With 6 bases clipped from V and 3 bases from J, the junction kept 5 bases outside the gene matches. The CDR3 runs to 16 residues. DNA for the CDR3: TGTGCCAGCAGAAGACTAGCGGGGGCCCACACCGGGGAGCTGTTTTTT. This translates into CASRRLAGAHTGELFF.

In this sample, this clonotype turned up many times. The chain combines TRBV6-4 with TRBJ2-2, with 8 bases matching TRBD1. The CDR3 runs to 14 residues. The germline V gene encodes CDR1 MRHNA and CDR2 SNTAGT. The V and J ends lost 5 bases and 6 bases, in that order; junction bases with no gene match: 5. The DNA for the CDR3 is TGTGCCAGCAGTCGACAACAGGGGGCCGGGGAGCTGTTTTTT. This gives the protein CASSRQQGAGELFF.

This clonotype was counted ten times or more. This sequence joins TRBV27 and TRBJ2-5; D gene unclear. V was pared by 2 bases and J by 5 bases, with 12 bases between. In germline, CDR1 is MNHEY, CDR2 SMNVEV (reference sequence). This CDR3 contains 14 residues. The CDR3 DNA is TGTGCCAGCAGTTTAGATCCAGGACGGGAGACCCAGTACTTC. Its translation is CASSLDPGRETQYF.

This rearrangement joins TRBV28 to TRBJ2-3, with D maybe TRBD2 (8 bases). Looked up from germline, CDR1 is MDHEN and CDR2 is SYDVKM. The germline V and J ends were trimmed by 3 bases and 4 bases, with 20 bases remaining between them. The CDR3 loop spans 17 amino acids. CDR3 sequence (DNA): TGTGCCAGCAGTTTCGCCGTGGACAGGCGGGAGGCAGATACGCAGTATTTT. Its translation: CASSFAVDRREADTQYF.

This clonotype was picked up many times. V gene TRBV25-1 combines with J gene TRBJ2-1; D not resolved. The CDR3 is 14 amino acids. Germline values: CDR1 MGHDK, CDR2 SYGVNS. V was trimmed by 5 bases and J by 2 bases, leaving 10 bases between them. CDR3 protein: CASSLGATYNEQFF. As DNA, the CDR3 is TGTGCCAGCAGTTTGGGTGCGACCTACAATGAGCAGTTCTTC.